This TCR beta chain comes out of a study of beta chain features in type 1 diabetes. Study-level findings and limits: PCR might preferentially amplify shorter templates, equally in patients and controls. There was a moderate but significant shortening of TCRB CDR3s in all four CD4+ subsets of Type 1 diabetes patients.

Expressed TCRB transcripts were sequenced because the isolated RNA had all been reverse transcribed beforehand. Sequenced naive, central memory and regulatory T cell samples produced an average of approximately 3.8 million reads. TCRdb's table, derived via immunoSEQ multiplex PCR, lists solely in-frame clones and lacks some. The sample has some 640,000 clones; over 11% are singletons. Comments on this clone: Antigen: not known.

V shed 2 bases, J shed 5 bases, and the junction held 3 bases outside the gene matches. This CDR3 has 15 residues. Per the germline V gene, CDR1 is MNHEY and CDR2 is SVGAGI. The receptor was derived from a man between 18 and 29 years old with type 1 diabetes. The rearrangement joins TRBV6-5 to TRBJ1-6; 7 nucleotides agree with TRBD1. Material for sequencing was naive CD4+ T cells from blood. CDR3 loop: CASSYAGQNNSPLHF. The CDR3 DNA follows: TGTGCCAGCAGTTACGCGGGACAGAATAATTCACCCCTCCACTTT.